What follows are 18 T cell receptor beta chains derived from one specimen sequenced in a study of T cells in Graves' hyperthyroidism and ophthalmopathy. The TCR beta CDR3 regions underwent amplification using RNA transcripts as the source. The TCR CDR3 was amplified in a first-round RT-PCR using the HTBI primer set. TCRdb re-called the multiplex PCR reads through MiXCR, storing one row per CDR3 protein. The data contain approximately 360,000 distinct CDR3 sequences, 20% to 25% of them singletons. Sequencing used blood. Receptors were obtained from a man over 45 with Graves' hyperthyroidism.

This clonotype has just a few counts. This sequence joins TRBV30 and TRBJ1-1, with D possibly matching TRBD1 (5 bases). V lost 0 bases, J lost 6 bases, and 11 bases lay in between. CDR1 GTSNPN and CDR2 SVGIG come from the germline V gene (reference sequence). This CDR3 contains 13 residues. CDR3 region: CAWSVRQSSEAFF. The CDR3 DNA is TGTGCCTGGAGTGTCAGACAGTCGTCTGAAGCTTTCTTT.

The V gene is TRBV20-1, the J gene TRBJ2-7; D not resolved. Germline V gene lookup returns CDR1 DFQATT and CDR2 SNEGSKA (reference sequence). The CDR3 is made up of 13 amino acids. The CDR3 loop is CSAFDPRSYEQYF. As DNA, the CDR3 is TGCAGCGCGTTCGACCCCAGGTCCTACGAGCAGTACTTC.

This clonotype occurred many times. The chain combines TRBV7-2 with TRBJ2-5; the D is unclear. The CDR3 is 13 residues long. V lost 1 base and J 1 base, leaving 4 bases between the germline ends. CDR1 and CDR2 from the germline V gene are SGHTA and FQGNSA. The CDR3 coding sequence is TGTGCCAGCAGCTTAGATCCCCAAGAGACCCAGTACTTC. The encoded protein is CASSLDPQETQYF.

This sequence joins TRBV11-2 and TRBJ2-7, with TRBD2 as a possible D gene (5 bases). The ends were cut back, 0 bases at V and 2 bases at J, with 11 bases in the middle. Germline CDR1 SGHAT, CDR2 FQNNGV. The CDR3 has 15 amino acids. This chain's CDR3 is CASSLEGGPAYEQYF. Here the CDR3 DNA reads TGTGCCAGCAGCTTAGAGGGCGGGCCCGCCTACGAGCAGTACTTC. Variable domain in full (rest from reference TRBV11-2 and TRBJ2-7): EAGVAQSPRYKIIEKRQSVAFWCNPISGHATLYWYQQILGQGPKLLIQFQNNGVVDDSQLPKDRFSAERLKGVDSTLKIQPAKLEDSAVYLCASSLEGGPAYEQYFGPGTRLTVT.

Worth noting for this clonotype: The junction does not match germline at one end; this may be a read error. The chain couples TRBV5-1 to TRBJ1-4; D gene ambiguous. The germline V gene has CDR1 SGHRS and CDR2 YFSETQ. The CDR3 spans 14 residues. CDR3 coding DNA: TGTGCCAGCAGTTTACTTCGGCACAATGAAAAACTGTTTTTT. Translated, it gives CASSLLRHNEKLFF. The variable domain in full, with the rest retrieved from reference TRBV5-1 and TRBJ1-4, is KAGVTQTPRYLIKTRGQQVTLSCSPISGHRSVSWYQQTPGQGLQFLFEYFSETQRNKGNFPGRFSGRQFSNSRSEMNVSTLELGDSALYLCASSLLRHNEKLFFGSGTQLSVL.

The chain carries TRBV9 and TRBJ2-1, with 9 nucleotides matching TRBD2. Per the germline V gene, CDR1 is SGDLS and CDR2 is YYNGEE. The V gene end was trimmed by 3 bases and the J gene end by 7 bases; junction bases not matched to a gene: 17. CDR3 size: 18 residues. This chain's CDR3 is CASSAMGGGGAIGNEQFF. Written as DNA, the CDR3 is TGTGCCAGCAGCGCGATGGGGGGCGGGGGGGCGATCGGGAATGAGCAGTTCTTC.

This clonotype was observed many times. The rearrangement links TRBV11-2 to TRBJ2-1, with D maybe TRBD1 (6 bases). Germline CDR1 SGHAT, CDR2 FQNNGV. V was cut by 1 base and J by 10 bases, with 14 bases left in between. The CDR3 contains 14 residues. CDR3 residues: CASSLVGTGSEQFF. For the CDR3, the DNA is TGTGCCAGCAGCTTAGTGGGCACAGGGTCAGAGCAGTTCTTC.

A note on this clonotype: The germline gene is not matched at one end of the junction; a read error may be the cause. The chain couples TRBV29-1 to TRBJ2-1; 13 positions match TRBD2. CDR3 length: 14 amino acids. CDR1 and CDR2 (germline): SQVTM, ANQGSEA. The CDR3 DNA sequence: TGCAGCCTAGCACTAGCGGGAGGGTCCAATGGGCAGTTCTTC. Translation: CSLALAGGSNGQFF.

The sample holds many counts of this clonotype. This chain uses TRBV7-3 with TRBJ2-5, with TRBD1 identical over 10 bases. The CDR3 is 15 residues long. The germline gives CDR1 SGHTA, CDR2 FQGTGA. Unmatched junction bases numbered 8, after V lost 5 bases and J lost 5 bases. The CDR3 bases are TGTGCCAGCAGCCGTTCCGGGACAGGGGCCGAGACCCAGTACTTC. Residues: CASSRSGTGAETQYF.

CDR3 residues: CASSQGSGTSGFRETQYF. CDR3 DNA: TGTGCCAGCAGCCAAGGGTCAGGGACTAGCGGGTTTCGAGAGACCCAGTACTTC. The V and J genes are TRBV11-1 and TRBJ2-5; TRBD2 matches 12 bases. Germline values: CDR1 SGHAT, CDR2 FQDESV (reference sequence). The CDR3 spans 18 residues. J was trimmed by 4 bases and V by 5 bases; bases with no gene match: 14.

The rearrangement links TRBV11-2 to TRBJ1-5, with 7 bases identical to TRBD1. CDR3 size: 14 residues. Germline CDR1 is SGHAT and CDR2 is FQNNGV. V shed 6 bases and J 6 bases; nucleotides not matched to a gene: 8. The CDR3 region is CASSPRQGGQPQHF. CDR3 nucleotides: TGTGCCAGCAGTCCCAGACAGGGCGGTCAGCCCCAGCATTTT.

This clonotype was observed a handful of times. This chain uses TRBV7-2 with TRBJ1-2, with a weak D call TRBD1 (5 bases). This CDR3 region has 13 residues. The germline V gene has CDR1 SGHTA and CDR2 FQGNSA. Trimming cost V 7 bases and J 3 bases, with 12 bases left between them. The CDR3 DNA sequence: TGTGCCAGCAAAGCCCGGGGCCACTATGGCTACACCTTC. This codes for CASKARGHYGYTF.

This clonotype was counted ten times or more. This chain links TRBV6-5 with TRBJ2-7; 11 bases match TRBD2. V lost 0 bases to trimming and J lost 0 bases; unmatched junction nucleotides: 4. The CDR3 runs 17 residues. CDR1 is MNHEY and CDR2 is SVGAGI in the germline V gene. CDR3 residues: CASSYSGLAGSSYEQYF. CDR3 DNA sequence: TGTGCCAGCAGTTACTCCGGACTAGCGGGTAGCTCCTACGAGCAGTACTTC.

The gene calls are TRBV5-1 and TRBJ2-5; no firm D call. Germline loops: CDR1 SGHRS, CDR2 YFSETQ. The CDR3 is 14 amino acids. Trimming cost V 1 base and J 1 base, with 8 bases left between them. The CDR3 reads CASSLSTSQETQYF. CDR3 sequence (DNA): TGCGCCAGCAGCTTGTCCACATCCCAAGAGACCCAGTACTTC.

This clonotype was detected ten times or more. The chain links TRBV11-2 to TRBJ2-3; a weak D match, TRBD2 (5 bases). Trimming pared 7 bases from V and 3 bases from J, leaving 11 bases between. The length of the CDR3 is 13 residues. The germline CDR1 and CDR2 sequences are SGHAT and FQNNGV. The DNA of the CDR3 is TGTGCCAGCAATAGCGTTCGGACAGATACGCAGTATTTT. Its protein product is CASNSVRTDTQYF.

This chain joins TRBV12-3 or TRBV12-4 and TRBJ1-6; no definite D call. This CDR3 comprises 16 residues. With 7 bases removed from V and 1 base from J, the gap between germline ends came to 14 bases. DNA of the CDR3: TGTGCCAGCACTGAAACACTTGGGTCCTATAATTCACCCCTCCACTTT. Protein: CASTETLGSYNSPLHF.

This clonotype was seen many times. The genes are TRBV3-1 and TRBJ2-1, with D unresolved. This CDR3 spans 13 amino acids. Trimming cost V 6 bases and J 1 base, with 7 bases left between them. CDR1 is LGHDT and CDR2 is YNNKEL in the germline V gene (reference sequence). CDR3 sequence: CASSALSYNEQFF. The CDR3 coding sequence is TGTGCCAGCAGTGCGCTTTCCTACAATGAGCAGTTCTTC.

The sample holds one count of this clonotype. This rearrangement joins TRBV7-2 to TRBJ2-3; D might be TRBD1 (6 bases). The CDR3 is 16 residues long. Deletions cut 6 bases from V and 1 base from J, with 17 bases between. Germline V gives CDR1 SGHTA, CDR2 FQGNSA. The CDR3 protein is CASSPRGGRGTDTQYF. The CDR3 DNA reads TGTGCCAGCAGTCCCAGGGGTGGGCGGGGCACAGATACGCAGTATTTT.